These 25 T cell receptor beta chains originate from one sample sequenced in a study of PD-1 blockade in mismatch repair-deficient tumors. Repertoires were generated with immunoSEQ multiplex PCR, while TCRdb's copy carries only in-frame clones and drops some. The table records about 22,000 clones, 84% of them present only once. The starting material was peripheral blood, obtained 2 weeks after starting pembrolizumab. The receptors derive from an adult with mismatch repair-deficient cancer.

V is TRBV27 and J is TRBJ1-5; 7 nucleotides match TRBD1. CDR3 length: 17 amino acids. V dropped 6 bases and J dropped 5; count of bases not matched to a gene: 16. CDR1 MNHEY and CDR2 SMNVEV come from the germline V gene (reference sequence). The CDR3 DNA is TGTGCCAGCAGCCCCGGGAACAGGGGAGGTGGCCATCAGCCCCAGCATTTT. Translation gives CASSPGNRGGGHQPQHF.

The chain has TRBV25-1 and TRBJ2-7, with 11 bases aligning to TRBD2. Losses at the gene ends were 4 bases for V and 1 base for J; bases not matched to a gene: 9. CDR3 length equals 17 residues. Looked up from germline, CDR1 is MGHDK and CDR2 is SYGVNS. CDR3 nucleotides: TGTGCCAGCAGTGGCCGTTCCGGGACTAGCGGATCCTACGAGCAGTACTTC. This translates into CASSGRSGTSGSYEQYF.

Here the CDR3 reads CASSVGVTVNTEAFF. As DNA, the CDR3 is TGTGCCAGCAGCGTAGGAGTGACCGTGAACACTGAAGCTTTCTTT. This chain links TRBV9 with TRBJ1-1; no clear D gene. The germline V gene has CDR1 SGDLS and CDR2 YYNGEE. V was clipped by 0 bases and J by 0 bases, with 9 bases between them. The CDR3 contains 15 residues.

This clone was seen more than once but under ten times. The chain recombines TRBV4-3 with TRBJ2-7; a possible D gene is TRBD1 (5 bases). Trimming took off 4 bases at V and 6 bases at J, with 16 bases between the two ends. The germline gives CDR1 LGHNA, CDR2 YSLEER. This CDR3 region has 14 residues. The CDR3 nucleotides are TGCGCCAGCAGCCCCGGACAAGCTTGGGGCGAGCAGTACTTC. As protein: CASSPGQAWGEQYF.

The chain carries TRBV4-2 and TRBJ2-5; D is ambiguous. The germline CDR1 and CDR2 sequences are LGHNA and YNFKEQ. CDR3 length equals 13 residues. Trimming took off 1 base at V and 3 bases at J, with 6 bases between the two ends. The CDR3 reads CASSQASEETQYF. The CDR3 DNA follows: TGTGCCAGCAGCCAAGCCTCAGAAGAGACCCAGTACTTC.

This rearrangement joins TRBV27 to TRBJ2-1; D may be TRBD2 (6 bases). The CDR3 totals 17 residues. Germline V CDR1 and CDR2: MNHEY, SMNVEV (reference sequence). V lost 0 bases and J 0 bases, leaving 12 bases between the germline ends. CDR3 sequence: CASSLSVGSTSYNEQFF. DNA of the CDR3: TGTGCCAGCAGTTTATCGGTCGGGAGCACCTCCTACAATGAGCAGTTCTTC.

The rearrangement links TRBV9 to TRBJ2-1; D unresolved. V lost 3 bases, J lost 3 bases, and 1 base lay in between. In germline, CDR1 is SGDLS, CDR2 YYNGEE. CDR3 size: 11 residues. CDR3 in amino acids: CASSGYNEQFF. The CDR3 bases are TGTGCCAGCAGCGGCTACAATGAGCAGTTCTTC.

V and J are TRBV19 and TRBJ1-6, with D perhaps TRBD1 (5 bases). The CDR3 covers 16 residues. From germline, CDR1 is LNHDA and CDR2 SQIVND (reference sequence). The V end lost 5 bases, the J end lost 7 bases, and 18 bases lay between the germline ends. CDR3 sequence reads: CASSEQALSQNSPLHF. CDR3 sequence (DNA): TGTGCCAGTAGTGAACAGGCCCTAAGCCAGAATTCACCCCTCCACTTT.

This chain uses TRBV27 with TRBJ2-7, with D perhaps TRBD1 (6 bases). The CDR3 is 15 amino acids. V gave up 2 bases and J gave up 0 bases, with 11 bases separating them. Germline-derived CDR1 and CDR2 are MNHEY and SMNVEV (reference sequence). CDR3 sequence reads: CASSLRLDSSYEQYF. The CDR3 DNA reads as TGTGCCAGCAGTTTAAGGTTGGACAGCTCCTACGAGCAGTACTTC.

This clone occurred once. The chain carries TRBV11-2 and TRBJ2-2; 7 bases line up with TRBD1. V lost 5 bases to trimming and J lost 4 bases; unmatched junction nucleotides: 19. CDR3 length equals 19 residues. Germline V gives CDR1 SGHAT, CDR2 FQNNGV. For the CDR3, the DNA is TGTGCCAGCAGCCACTTCAGGGACAGCCTCCCCGGACGCACCGGGGAGCTGTTTTTT. Its protein product is CASSHFRDSLPGRTGELFF.

This clone came up a few times. The chain joins TRBV2 to TRBJ2-4; possible D gene TRBD2, 5 bases. The V end lost 4 bases, the J end lost 15 bases, and 13 bases lay between the germline ends. The germline gives CDR1 SNHLY, CDR2 FYNNEI. The CDR3 totals 11 residues. CDR3 in amino acids: CASSAGEGRYF. The CDR3 coding sequence is TGTGCCAGCAGTGCGGGCGAGGGAAGGTACTTC.

Only one count was recorded for this clone. The rearrangement links TRBV5-1 to TRBJ1-2, with a weak D call TRBD1 (6 bases). Between the trimmed V and J ends, which lost 0 bases and 8 bases, there was a span of 14 bases. Per the germline V gene, CDR1 is SGHRS and CDR2 is YFSETQ. CDR3 length: 14 amino acids. CDR3 loop: CASSLGLGGQGYTF. CDR3 bases: TGCGCCAGCAGCTTGGGCTTGGGGGGGCAAGGCTACACCTTC.

The V gene is TRBV2, the J gene TRBJ1-4; unclear D gene. Per the germline V gene, CDR1 is SNHLY and CDR2 is FYNNEI. CDR3 size: 15 residues. V was shortened by 4 bases and J by 0 bases, with 9 bases between the two germline ends. CDR3 nucleotide sequence: TGTGCCAGCAGTGCCCAAGGTGCAACTAATGAAAAACTGTTTTTT. Its protein is CASSAQGATNEKLFF.

CDR3 sequence (DNA): TGTGCCAGCAGTTTGGGGACTAGCACTAACACCGGGGAGCTGTTTTTT. Residues: CASSLGTSTNTGELFF. The V gene is TRBV28, the J gene TRBJ2-2; 9 bases fit TRBD2. The germline gives CDR1 MDHEN, CDR2 SYDVKM. J was trimmed by 2 bases and V by 3 bases; bases with no gene match: 4. The CDR3 sequence is 16 residues long.

This chain uses TRBV14 with TRBJ1-2; no reliable D call. The germline CDR1 and CDR2 sequences are SGHDN and FVKESK. V lost 1 base and J lost 8, with 20 bases in between. CDR3 size: 16 residues. CDR3 coding DNA: TGTGCCAGCAGCCAAGTCGAAAAGGGAGGATCTCGGGGCTACACCTTC. Translation gives CASSQVEKGGSRGYTF.

The chain carries TRBV4-1 and TRBJ2-1, with TRBD2 identical over 10 bases. From germline, CDR1 is MGHRA and CDR2 YSYEKL. The CDR3 extends over 21 amino acids. J was trimmed by 7 bases and V by 2 bases; bases with no gene match: 23. CDR3: CASSQLGLAGVFRHTLNEQFF. Written as DNA, the CDR3 is TGCGCCAGCAGCCAACTCGGGCTAGCGGGAGTCTTTCGCCATACATTGAATGAGCAGTTCTTC.

This clone was observed a few times. The chain is built from TRBV11-2 and TRBJ2-7; 11 bases align to TRBD2. Germline values: CDR1 SGHAT, CDR2 FQNNGV. The CDR3 spans 16 residues. V lost 1 base to trimming and J lost 7 bases; unmatched junction nucleotides: 9. CDR3 amino acids: CASSLVITSGSGEQYF. CDR3 coding DNA: TGTGCCAGCAGCTTAGTTATAACTAGCGGGAGCGGGGAGCAGTACTTC.

V is TRBV28 and J is TRBJ2-7, with a tentative D call TRBD2 (5 bases). V was shortened by 6 bases and J by 3 bases, with 15 bases between the two germline ends. The germline CDR1 and CDR2 sequences are MDHEN and SYDVKM. The CDR3 sequence is 14 residues long. The CDR3 region is CASSPRGSGYEQYF. In DNA form, the CDR3 reads TGTGCCAGCAGCCCCCGGGGTAGTGGCTACGAGCAGTACTTC.

V is TRBV6-1 and J is TRBJ2-5, with TRBD2 matching 7 bases. CDR1 and CDR2 (germline): MNHNS, SASEGT. This CDR3 region has 15 residues. Trimming took 3 bases from V and 2 from J; bases not matched to a gene: 6. The CDR3 DNA reads TGTGCCAGCAGTGATCATGGGGGGGGGCAAGAGACCCAGTACTTC. Protein product: CASSDHGGGQETQYF.

V is TRBV28 and J is TRBJ2-7, with D uncertain. CDR3 length equals 12 residues. Germline CDR1 and CDR2: MDHEN and SYDVKM. With 2 bases removed from V and 6 bases from J, the gap between germline ends came to 8 bases. This chain's CDR3 is CASSLVRSEQYF. The CDR3 coding sequence is TGTGCCAGCAGTTTAGTCAGGAGCGAGCAGTACTTC.

The chain has TRBV10-3 and TRBJ1-2; 7 bases align to TRBD1. The V gene's germline CDR1 is ENHRY and CDR2 SYGVKD. V lost 2 bases to trimming and J lost 7 bases; unmatched junction nucleotides: 10. This CDR3 comprises 15 residues. CDR3 sequence reads: CAISERTGPWGGYTF. The CDR3 nucleotides read TGTGCCATCAGTGAGAGGACAGGCCCCTGGGGTGGCTACACCTTC.

The V call is TRBV18, the J call TRBJ1-1, with D uncertain. Trimming took off 5 bases at V and 8 bases at J, with 12 bases between the two ends. The CDR3 has 12 residues. Looked up from germline, CDR1 is KGHSH and CDR2 is LQKENI. The CDR3 region is CASSREREEAFF. The CDR3 coding sequence is TGTGCCAGCTCAAGGGAAAGGGAAGAAGCTTTCTTT.

The V and J genes are TRBV29-1 and TRBJ2-7; D remains ambiguous. The CDR3 length is 13 residues. Looked up from germline, CDR1 is SQVTM and CDR2 is ANQGSEA. Trimming shortened V by 3 bases and J by 1 base, and 10 bases separated the two germline ends. CDR3 sequence reads: CSVENAVSYEQYF. DNA for the CDR3: TGCAGCGTTGAGAACGCGGTTTCCTACGAGCAGTACTTC.

The CDR3 is CAWRGVLSTQYF. The CDR3 DNA follows: TGTGCCTGGAGAGGCGTACTTTCGACCCAGTACTTC. V gene TRBV30 combines with J gene TRBJ2-5; D is uncertain. Germline assignment: CDR1 GTSNPN and CDR2 SVGIG (reference sequence). The CDR3 spans 12 residues. V was cut by 3 bases and J by 7 bases, with 12 bases left in between.

CDR3: CASSWGYEQYF. The CDR3 DNA is TGTGCCAGCAGCTGGGGCTACGAGCAGTACTTC. V and J are TRBV11-3 and TRBJ2-7; D is unresolved. The CDR3 totals 11 residues. Per germline, CDR1 SGHNT and CDR2 YENEEA. V dropped 4 bases and J dropped 3 bases, with 4 bases sitting between them. Full variable domain (missing parts from reference TRBV11-3 and TRBJ2-7): EAGVVQSPRYKIIEKKQPVAFWCNPISGHNTLYWYLQNLGQGPELLIRYENEEAVDDSQLPKDRFSAERLKGVDSTLKIQPAELGDSAVYLCASSWGYEQYFGPGTRLTVT.